Each of the 14 T cell receptor beta chains below was sequenced from the same sample in a study of cytomegalovirus exposure and HLA in healthy donors (dated by TCRdb to 2015 to 2018). Libraries were constructed by the immunoSEQ multiplex PCR assay. For the multiplex PCR, a mixture combining 60 forward primers for TCR Vbeta segments and 13 reverse primers for TCR Jbeta segments was used. TCRdb provides this immuneACCESS table in a form limited to in-frame rearrangements. Some clones are lacking; in checked studies, under half of them reflect an unresolved V gene, and why the rest are absent is not known. The table for this sample lists roughly 120,000 clones; approximately 80% of them were counted only once. The top ten constitute 3% to 5% of the sample. Specimen: PBMCs. The receptors derive from a woman in her twenties or thirties in good health and CMV-seronegative.

This rearrangement joins TRBV18 to TRBJ2-2, with 7 bases aligning to TRBD1. The CDR3 runs to 16 residues. Per germline, CDR1 KGHSH and CDR2 LQKENI. The V and J ends lost 2 bases and 1 base, in that order; junction bases with no gene match: 4. CDR3 sequence (DNA): TGTGCCAGCTCACCAATGGGACAGAAGAACACCGGGGAGCTGTTTTTT. Residues: CASSPMGQKNTGELFF.

The genes are TRBV7-9 and TRBJ1-4; D is perhaps TRBD1 (5 bases). This CDR3 region has 14 residues. Trimming pared 4 bases from V and 5 bases from J, leaving 11 bases between. Germline CDR1 SEHNR, CDR2 FQNEAQ (reference sequence). CDR3 loop: CASSSTVKNEKLFF. DNA for the CDR3: TGTGCCAGCAGCTCGACAGTTAAGAATGAAAAACTGTTTTTT.

Regarding this clone: Different DNA sequences within this sample yield the same CDR3. The chain has TRBV4-2 and TRBJ2-1, with 7 bases matching TRBD2. Per germline, CDR1 LGHNA and CDR2 YNFKEQ. This CDR3 has 15 amino acids. The V and J ends lost 0 bases and 9 bases, in that order; junction bases with no gene match: 8. CDR3 nucleotide sequence: TGTGCCAGCAGCCAAGAAGCCGCGGGAGCAAGTGAGCAGTTCTTC. It codes for CASSQEAAGASEQFF.

This clone was observed once. The chain recombines TRBV6-5 with TRBJ1-4; possible D gene TRBD1, 5 bases. The germline V gene has CDR1 MNHEY and CDR2 SVGAGI. Trimming left V 3 bases short and J 6 bases short, with 11 bases between. The CDR3 consists of 14 residues. Here the CDR3 reads CASSYSPGHEKLFF. Written as DNA, the CDR3 is TGTGCCAGCAGTTATTCGCCAGGGCATGAAAAACTGTTTTTT.

The genes are TRBV9 and TRBJ1-5; the D is unclear. Germline lookup yields CDR1 SGDLS and CDR2 YYNGEE. V lost 0 bases to trimming and J lost 7 bases, with 11 bases between them. This CDR3 comprises 14 residues. The CDR3 nucleotides read TGTGCCAGCAGCGTAGATGAAGGCGGACAGCCCCAGCATTTT. Amino acids: CASSVDEGGQPQHF.

CDR3 nucleotides: TGCGCCAGCAGCCAAAGTACCGGGACAGAGAATCAGCCCCAGCATTTT. Its translation is CASSQSTGTENQPQHF. The J gene is TRBJ1-5, the V gene TRBV4-1, with 7 bases lining up with TRBD1. From germline, CDR1 is MGHRA and CDR2 YSYEKL. V shed 2 bases and J 4 bases; nucleotides not matched to a gene: 8. The CDR3 spans 16 residues.

This rearrangement joins TRBV7-2 to TRBJ2-1; 10 nucleotides agree with TRBD2. The trim removed 5 bases at V and 8 bases at J, leaving 9 bases unmatched. Germline CDR1 reads SGHTA; CDR2 reads FQGNSA. CDR3 size: 15 residues. CDR3 region: CASSPKREGLHEQFF. The CDR3 DNA follows: TGTGCCAGCAGCCCGAAGCGGGAGGGCCTCCATGAGCAGTTCTTC.

The chain couples TRBV15 to TRBJ1-2, with a possible D match to TRBD1 (6 bases). Trimming took 9 bases from V and 3 from J, leaving 14 bases between them. From germline, CDR1 is LNHNV and CDR2 YYDKDF (reference sequence). CDR3 length: 13 residues. This chain's CDR3 is CATRQVPYYGYTF. CDR3 in DNA: TGTGCCACAAGACAGGTGCCATACTATGGCTACACCTTC.

The chain couples TRBV7-9 to TRBJ2-7; possible D gene TRBD1, 6 bases. CDR1 is SEHNR, CDR2 FQNEAQ, per germline (reference sequence). The length of the CDR3 is 14 residues. V was shortened by 2 bases and J by 2 bases, with 10 bases between the two germline ends. DNA for the CDR3: TGTGCCAGCAGCTTACGAACAGGGCCCTACGAGCAGTACTTC. This sequence encodes CASSLRTGPYEQYF.

The V gene is TRBV2, the J gene TRBJ1-6; TRBD1 agrees at 9 bases. Trimming removed 6 bases from V and 8 bases from J; junction bases left unmatched: 5. CDR1 SNHLY and CDR2 FYNNEI come from the germline V gene. CDR3 length: 14 amino acids. The CDR3 reads CASSADRGDSPLHF. The CDR3, as DNA: TGTGCCAGCAGCGCCGACAGGGGGGATTCACCCCTCCACTTT.

The V gene is TRBV6-1, the J gene TRBJ2-7; 9 nucleotides match TRBD1. The V and J ends lost 5 bases and 4 bases, in that order; junction bases with no gene match: 6. Germline loops: CDR1 MNHNS, CDR2 SASEGT. The CDR3 covers 14 residues. CDR3: CASSPGTGRYEQYF. CDR3 in DNA: TGTGCCAGCAGTCCAGGGACAGGGAGATACGAGCAGTACTTC.

The chain joins TRBV29-1 to TRBJ2-3, with 7 bases aligning to TRBD1. This CDR3 is 15 amino acids long. Germline V gives CDR1 SQVTM, CDR2 ANQGSEA. Trimming at V came to 5 bases and at J to 2 bases, leaving 10 bases not matched to a gene. Written as DNA, the CDR3 is TGCAGCGTTAGGGGGCCAGGGGGTTTCACAGATACGCAGTATTTT. This translates into CSVRGPGGFTDTQYF.

In this sample, this clone turned up once. The chain uses TRBV16 and TRBJ1-3; D unresolved. The germline gives CDR1 KGHSY, CDR2 FQNENV. The V gene lost 1 base and the J gene lost 0 bases, with 7 bases spanning the gap. The CDR3 totals 15 residues. The CDR3 DNA sequence: TGTGCCAGCAGCCAATATTCCAGCTCTGGAAACACCATATATTTT. This sequence encodes CASSQYSSSGNTIYF.

The chain joins TRBV11-2 to TRBJ2-7; tentative D call: TRBD2 (6 bases). CDR3 length equals 16 residues. V was pared by 7 bases and J by 0 bases, with 19 bases between. Germline V lookup: CDR1 SGHAT, CDR2 FQNNGV. This CDR3 is CASKNPGGKSSYEQYF. For the CDR3, the DNA is TGTGCCAGCAAGAACCCCGGGGGAAAAAGCTCCTACGAGCAGTACTTC.